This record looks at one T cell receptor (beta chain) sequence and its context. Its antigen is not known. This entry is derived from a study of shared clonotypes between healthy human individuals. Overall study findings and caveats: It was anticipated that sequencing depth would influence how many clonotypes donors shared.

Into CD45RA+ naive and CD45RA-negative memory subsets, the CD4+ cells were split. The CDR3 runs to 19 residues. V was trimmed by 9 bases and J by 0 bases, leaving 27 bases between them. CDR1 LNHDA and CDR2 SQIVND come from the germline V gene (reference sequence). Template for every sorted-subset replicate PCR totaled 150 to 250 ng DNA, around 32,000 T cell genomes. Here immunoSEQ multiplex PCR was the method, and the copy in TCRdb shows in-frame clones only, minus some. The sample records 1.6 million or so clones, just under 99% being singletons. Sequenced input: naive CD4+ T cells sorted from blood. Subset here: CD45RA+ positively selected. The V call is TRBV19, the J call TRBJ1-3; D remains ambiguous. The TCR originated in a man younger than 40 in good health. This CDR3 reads CARKYGYKSGRYSGNTIYF. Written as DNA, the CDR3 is TGTGCCAGAAAGTATGGATATAAATCAGGACGTTACTCTGGAAACACCATATATTTT.